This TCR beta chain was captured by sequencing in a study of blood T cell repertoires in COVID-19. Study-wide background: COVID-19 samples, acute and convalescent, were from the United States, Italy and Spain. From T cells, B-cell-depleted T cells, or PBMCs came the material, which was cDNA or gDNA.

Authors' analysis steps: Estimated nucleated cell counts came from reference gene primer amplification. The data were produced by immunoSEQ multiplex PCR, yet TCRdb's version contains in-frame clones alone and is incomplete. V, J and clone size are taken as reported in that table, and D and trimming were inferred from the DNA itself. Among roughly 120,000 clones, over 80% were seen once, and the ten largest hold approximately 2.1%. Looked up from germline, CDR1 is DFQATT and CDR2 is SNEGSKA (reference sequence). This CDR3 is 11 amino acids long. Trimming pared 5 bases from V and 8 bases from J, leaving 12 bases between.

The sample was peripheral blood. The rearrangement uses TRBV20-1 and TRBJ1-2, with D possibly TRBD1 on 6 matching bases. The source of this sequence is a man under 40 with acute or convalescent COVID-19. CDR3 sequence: CSAPRTEGYTF. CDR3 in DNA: TGCAGTGCTCCTCGGACAGAAGGCTACACCTTC.